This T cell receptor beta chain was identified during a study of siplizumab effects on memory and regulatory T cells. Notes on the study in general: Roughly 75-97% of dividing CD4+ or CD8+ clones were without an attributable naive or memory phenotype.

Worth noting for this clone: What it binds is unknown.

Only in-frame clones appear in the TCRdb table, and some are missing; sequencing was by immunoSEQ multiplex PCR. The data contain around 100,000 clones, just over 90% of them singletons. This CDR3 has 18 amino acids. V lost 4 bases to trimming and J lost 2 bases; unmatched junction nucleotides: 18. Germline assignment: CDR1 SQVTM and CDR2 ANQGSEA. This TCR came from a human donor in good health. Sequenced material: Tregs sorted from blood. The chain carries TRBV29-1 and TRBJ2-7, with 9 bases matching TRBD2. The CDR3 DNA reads TGCAGCGTTGGGGGCGTTGCGGGAGGGCCTTCCGGGACCTACGAGCAGTACTTC. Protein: CSVGGVAGGPSGTYEQYF.